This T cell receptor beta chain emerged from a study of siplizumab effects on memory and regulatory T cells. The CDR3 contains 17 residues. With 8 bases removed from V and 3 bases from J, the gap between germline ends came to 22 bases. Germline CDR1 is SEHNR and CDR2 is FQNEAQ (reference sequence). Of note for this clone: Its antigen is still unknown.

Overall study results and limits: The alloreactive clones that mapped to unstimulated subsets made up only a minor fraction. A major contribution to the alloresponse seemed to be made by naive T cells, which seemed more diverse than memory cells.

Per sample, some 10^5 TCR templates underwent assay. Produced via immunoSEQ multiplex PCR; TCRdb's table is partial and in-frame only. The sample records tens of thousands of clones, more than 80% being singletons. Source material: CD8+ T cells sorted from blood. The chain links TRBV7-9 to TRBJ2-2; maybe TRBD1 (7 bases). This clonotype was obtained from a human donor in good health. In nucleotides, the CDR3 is TGTGCCAGCCGACCCCGCTTCGACAGGGAGGACACCGGGGAGCTGTTTTTT. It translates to CASRPRFDREDTGELFF. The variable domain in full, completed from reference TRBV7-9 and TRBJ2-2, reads DTGVSQNPRHKITKRGQNVTFRCDPISEHNRLYWYRQTLGQGPEFLTYFQNEAQLEKSRLLSDRFSAERPKGSFSTLEIQRTEQGDSAMYLCASRPRFDREDTGELFFGEGSRLTVL.